The 12 T cell receptor beta chains presented below share a single source sample, sequenced in a study of OX40 agonist ivuxolimab in advanced cancers. The repertoire was sequenced with immunoSEQ multiplex PCR; TCRdb's copy has only in-frame clones and lacks some. The sample records 60,000 to 85,000 clones, around 85% being singletons. Sequenced material: CD4+ or CD8+ T cells sorted from blood, taken in a trial of the OX40 agonist ivuxolimab. The receptors here all came from an adult with an advanced solid tumor such as melanoma, head and neck, liver or kidney cancer.

The chain links TRBV6-5 to TRBJ1-2, with D unresolved. Germline CDR1 and CDR2: MNHEY and SVGAGI. The V end was cut by 7 bases, the J end by 7 bases, with 13 bases between. The CDR3 has 12 amino acids. This CDR3 reads CASTQGTGGYTF. Written as DNA, the CDR3 is TGTGCCAGCACCCAAGGAACTGGTGGCTACACCTTC.

The CDR3 loop reads CASSFSGGGDTQYF. The CDR3, as DNA: TGTGCCAGCAGTTTTTCGGGAGGGGGAGATACGCAGTATTTT. The rearrangement joins TRBV28 to TRBJ2-3; the match to TRBD2 covers 8 bases. J lost 5 bases, V lost 3 bases, and 4 bases had no gene match. Germline V gives CDR1 MDHEN, CDR2 SYDVKM. This CDR3 region has 14 residues.

The chain recombines TRBV7-9 with TRBJ2-2; 9 bases map to TRBD2. Germline CDR1 SEHNR, CDR2 FQNEAQ (reference sequence). This CDR3 has 16 residues. The ends lost 5 bases at V and 3 bases at J; junction bases unmatched: 7. The CDR3 protein is CASSLSAGGHTGELFF. For the CDR3, the DNA is TGTGCCAGCAGCCTTTCCGCGGGGGGGCACACCGGGGAGCTGTTTTTT.

The rearrangement links TRBV12-1 to TRBJ1-3. TRBV12-1 is an annotated pseudogene. CDR3 size: 14 residues. CDR3 DNA: TGTGCCAGCAGCTTTAGGAGCTCTGGAAACACCATATATTTT. Translated: CASSFRSSGNTIYF.

This CDR3 reads CSAGPLAGMQYF. DNA of the CDR3: TGCAGCGCCGGGCCCCTAGCGGGAATGCAGTACTTC. The chain links TRBV29-1 to TRBJ2-7, with 9 bases lining up with TRBD2. Germline V lookup: CDR1 SQVTM, CDR2 ANQGSEA. The CDR3 consists of 12 residues. J was trimmed by 9 bases and V by 7 bases; bases with no gene match: 10.

The CDR3 sequence: CASSTGVKAYEQYF. CDR3 nucleotide sequence: TGTGCCAGCAGTACAGGGGTAAAAGCCTACGAGCAGTACTTC. The rearrangement links TRBV6-6 to TRBJ2-7, with TRBD1 matching over 7 bases. Germline V gene lookup returns CDR1 MNHNY and CDR2 SVGAGI (reference sequence). CDR3 size: 14 residues. V lost 5 bases, J lost 2 bases, and 6 bases stayed unmatched.

The chain couples TRBV19 to TRBJ1-5, with 7 bases fitting TRBD1. CDR1 is LNHDA and CDR2 is SQIVND in the germline V gene (reference sequence). Trimming took 10 bases from V and 3 from J; bases not matched to a gene: 12. The CDR3 has 15 amino acids. CDR3: CATSRGDRDNQPQHF. CDR3 sequence (DNA): TGTGCCACCTCTAGAGGGGACAGAGACAATCAGCCCCAGCATTTT.

Here the CDR3 reads CASSRGTLSSGNTIYF. Written as DNA, the CDR3 is TGTGCCAGCAGCCGCGGGACGTTGTCCTCTGGAAACACCATATATTTT. The chain combines TRBV7-9 with TRBJ1-3; D is perhaps TRBD1 (5 bases). Germline V lookup: CDR1 SEHNR, CDR2 FQNEAQ (reference sequence). Trimming left V 5 bases short and J 0 bases short, with 14 bases between. This CDR3 comprises 16 residues.

A single count supports this clone. The chain joins TRBV30 to TRBJ2-1, with D tentatively TRBD2 (5 bases). The CDR3 is 13 residues long. Germline CDR1 is GTSNPN and CDR2 is SVGIG (reference sequence). V was shortened by 0 bases and J by 9 bases, with 12 bases between the two germline ends. CDR3 nucleotides: TGTGCCTGGAGTGTACAAATAGAGGGTGAGCAGTTCTTC. As protein: CAWSVQIEGEQFF.

The CDR3 DNA reads TGTGCCAGCAGAGACAGGGGGAGAATCAATGAGCAGTTCTTC. Its translation: CASRDRGRINEQFF. The chain recombines TRBV6-1 with TRBJ2-1; 9 nucleotides line up with TRBD1. Germline V CDR1 and CDR2: MNHNS, SASEGT. This CDR3 is built from 14 residues. V shed 6 bases and J 6 bases; nucleotides not matched to a gene: 6.

This clone showed up just a few times. This chain uses TRBV28 with TRBJ2-7, with 10 bases aligning to TRBD2. The CDR3 sequence is 14 residues long. V shed 6 bases, J shed 2 bases, and the junction held 4 bases outside the gene matches. Germline assignment: CDR1 MDHEN and CDR2 SYDVKM. The CDR3 here is CASSRSGGTYEQYF. Here the CDR3 DNA reads TGTGCCAGCAGCCGTAGCGGGGGGACCTACGAGCAGTACTTC.

This chain uses TRBV7-9 with TRBJ1-3; TRBD1 might be the D (6 bases). The V gene's germline CDR1 is SEHNR and CDR2 FQNEAQ (reference sequence). Trimming removed 1 base from V and 0 bases from J, with 13 bases in between. The CDR3 runs 17 residues. The DNA for the CDR3 is TGTGCCAGCAGCTTAGGGGACATGAGGGCCTCTGGAAACACCATATATTTT. It codes for CASSLGDMRASGNTIYF.